This paragraph reports one T cell receptor (beta chain). The entry originates in a study of blood T cell repertoires in COVID-19. Study in general: Sites in the United States, Italy and Spain provided acute and convalescent COVID-19 samples.

Germline V gene lookup returns CDR1 KGHDR and CDR2 SFDVKD. The CDR3 is made up of 16 amino acids. Trimming cost V 0 bases and J 6 bases, with 14 bases left between them. Original processing notes: Amplification with reference gene primers provided the estimates of nucleated cell counts. Clones were read by immunoSEQ multiplex PCR, and TCRdb kept only the in-frame ones, dropping some. V, J and clone size are taken as reported in that table, and D and trimming were inferred from the DNA itself. Of roughly 110,000 clones in the sample, approximately 84% were seen once. The source material was peripheral blood. This sequence was found in a human donor in a cohort sampled during active COVID-19. The chain carries TRBV24-1 and TRBJ2-1; weak D call: TRBD2 (6 bases). The DNA for the CDR3 is TGTGCCACCAGTGATTTGCTCCCCACCGGGGGCAATGAGCAGTTCTTC. It encodes CATSDLLPTGGNEQFF.